The clone carrying this T cell receptor beta chain occurred many times. No antigen is known for it. One end of the junction does not line up with germline, which may come from a read error. This record belongs to a study of regulatory T cells in long-lasting Graves disease. Findings and caveats of the study: Analyses excluded thyroid tissue, covering peripheral blood alone. Under persistent disease, TRBV28, TRBJ1-2 and TRBJ2-5 were used preferentially.

This CDR3 contains 17 residues. Germline CDR1 is SSHAT and CDR2 is FNYEAQ (reference sequence). Time point denoted: persistent/refractory GD, antithyroid drugs over 5 years with positive TRAb. The TCR library was made from RNA extracted from PBMCs. The TCR beta library used iRepertoire HTBI primers with Arm-PCR amplification of CDR3. MiXCR, run by TCRdb on the multiplex PCR reads, gives a single entry per CDR3 protein. The data hold nearly 350,000 distinct CDR3 sequences, with about 18% observed a single time. The genes are TRBV7-7 and TRBJ2-5, with TRBD2 identical over 11 bases. The receptor's source is a female donor with Graves disease. This material consisted of peripheral blood mononuclear cells (PBMCs), taken when the disease was refractory, from a patient treated with antithyroid drugs. CDR3 DNA: TGTGCTAGCAGCTTAGAGCTACTAGCGGGAGTTGGAGAGACCCAGTACTTC. Its protein product is CASSLELLAGVGETQYF.